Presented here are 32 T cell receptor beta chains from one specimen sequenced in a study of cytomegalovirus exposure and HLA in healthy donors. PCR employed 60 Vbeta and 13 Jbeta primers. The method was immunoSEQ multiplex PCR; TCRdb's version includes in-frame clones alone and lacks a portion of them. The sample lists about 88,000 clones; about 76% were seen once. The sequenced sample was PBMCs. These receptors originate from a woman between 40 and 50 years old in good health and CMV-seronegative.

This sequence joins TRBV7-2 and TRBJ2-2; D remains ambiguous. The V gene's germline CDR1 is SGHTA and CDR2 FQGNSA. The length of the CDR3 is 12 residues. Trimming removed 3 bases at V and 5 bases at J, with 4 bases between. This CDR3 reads CASSFETGELFF. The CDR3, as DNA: TGTGCCAGCAGCTTCGAGACCGGGGAGCTGTTTTTT. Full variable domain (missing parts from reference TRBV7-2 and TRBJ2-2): GAGVSQSPSNKVTEKGKDVELRCDPISGHTALYWYRQSLGQGLEFLIYFQGNSAPDKSGLPSDRFSAERTGGSVSTLTIQRTQQEDSAVYLCASSFETGELFFGEGSRLTVL.

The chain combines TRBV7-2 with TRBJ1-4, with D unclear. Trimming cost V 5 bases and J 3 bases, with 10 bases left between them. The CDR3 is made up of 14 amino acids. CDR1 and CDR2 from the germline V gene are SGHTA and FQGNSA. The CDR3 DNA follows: TGTGCCAGCAGCCCGGGAGGGTCTAATGAAAAACTGTTTTTT. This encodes CASSPGGSNEKLFF.

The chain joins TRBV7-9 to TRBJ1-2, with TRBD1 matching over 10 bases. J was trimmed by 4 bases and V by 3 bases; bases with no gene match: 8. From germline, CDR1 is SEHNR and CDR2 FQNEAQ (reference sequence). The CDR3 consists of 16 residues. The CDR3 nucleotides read TGTGCCAGCAGCTTGGCCGGGACAGGGGAAATCTATGGCTACACCTTC. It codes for CASSLAGTGEIYGYTF.

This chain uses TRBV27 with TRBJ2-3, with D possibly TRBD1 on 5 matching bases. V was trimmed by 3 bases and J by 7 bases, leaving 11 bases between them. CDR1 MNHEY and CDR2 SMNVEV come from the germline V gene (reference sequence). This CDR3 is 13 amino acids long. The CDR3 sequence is CASSLARQHTQYF. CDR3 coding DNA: TGTGCCAGCAGTTTGGCCAGACAGCATACGCAGTATTTT.

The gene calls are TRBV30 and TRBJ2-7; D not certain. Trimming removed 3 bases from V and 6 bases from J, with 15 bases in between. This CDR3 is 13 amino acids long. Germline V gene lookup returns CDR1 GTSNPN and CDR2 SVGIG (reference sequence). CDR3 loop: CAWRVQSSFEQYF. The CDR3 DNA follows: TGTGCCTGGAGAGTACAGTCCTCTTTCGAGCAGTACTTC. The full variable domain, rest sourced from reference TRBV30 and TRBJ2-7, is SQTIHQWPATLVQPVGSPLSLECTVEGTSNPNLYWYRQAAGRGLQLLFYSVGIGQISSEVPQNLSASRPQDRQFILSSKKLLLSDSGFYLCAWRVQSSFEQYFGPGTRLTVT.

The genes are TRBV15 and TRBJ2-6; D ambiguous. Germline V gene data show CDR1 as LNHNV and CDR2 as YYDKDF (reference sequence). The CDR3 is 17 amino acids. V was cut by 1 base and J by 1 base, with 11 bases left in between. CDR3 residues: CATSRVEGGSGANVLTF. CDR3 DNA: TGTGCCACCAGCAGAGTGGAAGGCGGATCTGGGGCCAACGTCCTGACTTTC.

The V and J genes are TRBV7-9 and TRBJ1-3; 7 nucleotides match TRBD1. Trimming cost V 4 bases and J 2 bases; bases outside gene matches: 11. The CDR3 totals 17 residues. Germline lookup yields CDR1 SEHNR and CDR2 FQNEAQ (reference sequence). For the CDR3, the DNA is TGTGCCAGCAGCTCATCCCGGGACAGTAAGCCTGGAAACACCATATATTTT. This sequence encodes CASSSSRDSKPGNTIYF.

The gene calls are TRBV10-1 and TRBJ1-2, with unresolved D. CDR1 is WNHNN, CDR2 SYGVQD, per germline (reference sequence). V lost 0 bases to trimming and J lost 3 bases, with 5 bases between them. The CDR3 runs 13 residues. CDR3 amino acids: CASSESGYYGYTF. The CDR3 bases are TGCGCCAGCAGTGAGTCTGGCTACTATGGCTACACCTTC.

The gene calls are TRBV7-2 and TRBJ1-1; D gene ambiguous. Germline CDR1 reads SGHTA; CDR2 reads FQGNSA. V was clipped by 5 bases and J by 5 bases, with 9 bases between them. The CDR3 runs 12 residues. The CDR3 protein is CASSPSRTEAFF. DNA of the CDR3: TGTGCCAGCAGCCCCTCGAGGACTGAAGCTTTCTTT.

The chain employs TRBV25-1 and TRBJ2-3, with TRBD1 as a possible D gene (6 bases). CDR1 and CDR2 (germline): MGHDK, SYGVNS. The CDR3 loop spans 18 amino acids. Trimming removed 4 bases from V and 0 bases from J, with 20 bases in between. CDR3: CASSAITGTHASTDTQYF. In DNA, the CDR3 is TGTGCCAGCAGTGCAATTACAGGGACACATGCTAGCACAGATACGCAGTATTTT.

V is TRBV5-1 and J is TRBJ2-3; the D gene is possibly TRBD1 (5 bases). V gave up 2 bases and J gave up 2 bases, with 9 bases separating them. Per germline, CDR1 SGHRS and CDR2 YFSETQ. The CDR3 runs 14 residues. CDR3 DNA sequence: TGCGCCAGCAGCTTCGGACAAATCACAGATACGCAGTATTTT. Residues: CASSFGQITDTQYF.

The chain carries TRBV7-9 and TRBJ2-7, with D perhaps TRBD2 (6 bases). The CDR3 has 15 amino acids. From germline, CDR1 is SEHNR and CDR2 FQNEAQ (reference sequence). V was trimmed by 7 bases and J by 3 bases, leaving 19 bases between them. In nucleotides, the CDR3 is TGTGCCAGCACCGATTCCTATCGGGGGAGCTACGAGCAGTACTTC. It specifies CASTDSYRGSYEQYF. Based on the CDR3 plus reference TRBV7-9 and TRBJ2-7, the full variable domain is DTGVSQNPRHKITKRGQNVTFRCDPISEHNRLYWYRQTLGQGPEFLTYFQNEAQLEKSRLLSDRFSAERPKGSFSTLEIQRTEQGDSAMYLCASTDSYRGSYEQYFGPGTRLTVT.

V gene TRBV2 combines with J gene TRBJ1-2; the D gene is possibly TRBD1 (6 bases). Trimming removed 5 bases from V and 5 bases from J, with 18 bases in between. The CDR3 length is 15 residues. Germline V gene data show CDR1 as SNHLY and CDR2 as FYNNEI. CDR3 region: CASSITQGRGYGYTF. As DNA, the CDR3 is TGTGCCAGCAGTATAACCCAGGGGCGGGGGTATGGCTACACCTTC. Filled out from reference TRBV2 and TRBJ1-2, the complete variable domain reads EPEVTQTPSHQVTQMGQEVILRCVPISNHLYFYWYRQILGQKVEFLVSFYNNEISEKSEIFDDQFSVERPDGSNFTLKIRSTKLEDSAMYFCASSITQGRGYGYTFGSGTRLTVV.

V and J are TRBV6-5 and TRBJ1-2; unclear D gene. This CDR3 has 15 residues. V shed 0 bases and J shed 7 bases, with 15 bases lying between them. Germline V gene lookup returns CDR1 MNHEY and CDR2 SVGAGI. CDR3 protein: CASSYSGRGSGGYTF. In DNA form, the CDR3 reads TGTGCCAGCAGTTACTCGGGTCGAGGGAGTGGTGGCTACACCTTC.

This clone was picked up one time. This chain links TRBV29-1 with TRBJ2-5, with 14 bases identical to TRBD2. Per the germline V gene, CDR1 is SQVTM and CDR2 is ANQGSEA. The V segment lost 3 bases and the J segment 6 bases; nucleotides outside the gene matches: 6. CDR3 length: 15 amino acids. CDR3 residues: CSVETSGGAAKTQYF. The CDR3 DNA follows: TGCAGCGTTGAGACTAGCGGGGGGGCCGCGAAGACCCAGTACTTC.

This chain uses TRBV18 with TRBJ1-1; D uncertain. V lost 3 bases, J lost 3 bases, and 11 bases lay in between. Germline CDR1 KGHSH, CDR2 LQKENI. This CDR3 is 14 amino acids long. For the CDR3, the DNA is TGTGCCAGCTCACCTCTCGGAGGCGACACTGAAGCTTTCTTT. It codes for CASSPLGGDTEAFF.

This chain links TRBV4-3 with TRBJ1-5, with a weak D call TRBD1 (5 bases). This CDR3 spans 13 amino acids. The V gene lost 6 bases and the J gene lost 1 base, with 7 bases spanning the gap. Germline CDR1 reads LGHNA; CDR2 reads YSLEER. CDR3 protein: CASSQGSNQPQHF. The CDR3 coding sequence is TGCGCCAGCAGTCAGGGCAGCAATCAGCCCCAGCATTTT.

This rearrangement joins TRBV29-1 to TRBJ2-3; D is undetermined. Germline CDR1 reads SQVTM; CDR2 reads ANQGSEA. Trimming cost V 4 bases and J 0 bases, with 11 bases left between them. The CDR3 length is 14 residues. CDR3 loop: CSVGLAVSTDTQYF. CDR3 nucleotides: TGCAGCGTTGGATTAGCCGTGAGCACAGATACGCAGTATTTT.

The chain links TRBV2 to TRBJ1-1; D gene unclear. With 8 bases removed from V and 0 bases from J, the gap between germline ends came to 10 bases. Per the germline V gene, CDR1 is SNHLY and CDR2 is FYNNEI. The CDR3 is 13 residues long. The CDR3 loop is CASLGHMNTEAFF. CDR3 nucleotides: TGTGCCAGCTTGGGCCACATGAACACTGAAGCTTTCTTT.

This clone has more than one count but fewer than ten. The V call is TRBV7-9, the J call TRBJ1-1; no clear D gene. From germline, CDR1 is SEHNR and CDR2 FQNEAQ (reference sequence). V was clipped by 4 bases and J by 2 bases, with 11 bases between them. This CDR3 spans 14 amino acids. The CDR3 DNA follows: TGTGCCAGCAGCTCAGACACACGCAACACTGAAGCTTTCTTT. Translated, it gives CASSSDTRNTEAFF.

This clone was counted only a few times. CDR3 sequence: CAWSSGRGRYEQYF. The DNA of the CDR3 is TGTGCCTGGAGTTCCGGTCGGGGGAGGTACGAGCAGTACTTC. The chain employs TRBV30 and TRBJ2-7; D might be TRBD2 (6 bases). This CDR3 contains 14 residues. The germline V gene encodes CDR1 GTSNPN and CDR2 SVGIG (reference sequence). V was cut by 2 bases and J by 4 bases, with 15 bases left in between.

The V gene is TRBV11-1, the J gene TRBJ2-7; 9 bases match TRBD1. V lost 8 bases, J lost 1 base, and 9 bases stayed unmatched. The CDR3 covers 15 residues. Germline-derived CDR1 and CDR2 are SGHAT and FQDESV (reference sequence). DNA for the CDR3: TGTGCCAGCGGAATTGACAGGGGGGTATCCTACGAGCAGTACTTC. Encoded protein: CASGIDRGVSYEQYF.

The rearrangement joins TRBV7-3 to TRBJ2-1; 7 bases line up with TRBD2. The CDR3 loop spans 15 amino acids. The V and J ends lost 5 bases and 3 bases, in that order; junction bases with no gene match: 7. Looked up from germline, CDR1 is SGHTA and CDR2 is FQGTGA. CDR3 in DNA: TGTGCCAGCAGCCCTAGGAGGACTAGCTACAATGAGCAGTTCTTC. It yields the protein CASSPRRTSYNEQFF. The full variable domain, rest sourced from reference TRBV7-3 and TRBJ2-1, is GAGVSQTPSNKVTEKGKYVELRCDPISGHTALYWYRQSLGQGPEFLIYFQGTGAADDSGLPNDRFFAVRPEGSVSTLKIQRTERGDSAVYLCASSPRRTSYNEQFFGPGTRLTVL.

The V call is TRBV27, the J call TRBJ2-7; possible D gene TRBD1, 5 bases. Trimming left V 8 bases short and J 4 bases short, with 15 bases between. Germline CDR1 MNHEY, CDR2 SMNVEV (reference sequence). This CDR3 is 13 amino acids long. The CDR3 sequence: CASALDTFYEQYF. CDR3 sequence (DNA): TGTGCCAGCGCTTTGGACACCTTTTACGAGCAGTACTTC.

In nucleotides, the CDR3 is TGTGCCACCTCAGGACAGAGAAGTTTAGCCAAAAACATTCAGTACTTC. It is translated as CATSGQRSLAKNIQYF. The V and J genes are TRBV21-1 and TRBJ2-4; the D call in the table, TRBD1, was not verified against the DNA. TRBV21-1 is a pseudogene. The CDR3 length is 16 residues.

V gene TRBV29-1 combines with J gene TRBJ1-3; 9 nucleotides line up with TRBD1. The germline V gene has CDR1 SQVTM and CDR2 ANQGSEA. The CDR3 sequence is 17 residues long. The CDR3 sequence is CNVYTGGAKASGNTIYF. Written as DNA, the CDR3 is TGCAACGTATACACAGGGGGCGCGAAAGCCTCTGGAAACACCATATATTTT. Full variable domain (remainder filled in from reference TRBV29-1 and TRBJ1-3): SAVISQKPSRDICQRGTSLTIQCQVDSQVTMMFWYRQQPGQSLTLIATANQGSEATYESGFVIDKFPISRPNLTFSTLTVSNMSPEDSSIYLCNVYTGGAKASGNTIYFGEGSWLTVV.

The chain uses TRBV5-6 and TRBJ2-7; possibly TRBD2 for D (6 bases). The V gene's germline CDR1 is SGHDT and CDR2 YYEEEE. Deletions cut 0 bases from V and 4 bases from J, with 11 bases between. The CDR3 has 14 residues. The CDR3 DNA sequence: TGTGCCAGCAGCTTGGCTGGAGGGAAATACGAGCAGTACTTC. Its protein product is CASSLAGGKYEQYF.

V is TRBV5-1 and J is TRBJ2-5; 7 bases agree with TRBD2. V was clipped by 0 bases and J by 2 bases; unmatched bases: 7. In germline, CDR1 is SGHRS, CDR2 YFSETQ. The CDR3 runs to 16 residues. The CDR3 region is CASSLVRGGGQETQYF. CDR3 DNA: TGCGCCAGCAGCTTGGTTCGCGGGGGAGGGCAAGAGACCCAGTACTTC.

CDR3 region: CASSPGGAVEETQYF. The CDR3 DNA is TGTGCCAGCAGCCCCGGGGGGGCAGTCGAAGAGACCCAGTACTTC. The rearrangement joins TRBV5-6 to TRBJ2-5, with 8 bases identical to TRBD2. CDR1 and CDR2 (germline): SGHDT, YYEEEE. The CDR3 has 15 amino acids. J was trimmed by 3 bases and V by 4 bases; bases with no gene match: 8.

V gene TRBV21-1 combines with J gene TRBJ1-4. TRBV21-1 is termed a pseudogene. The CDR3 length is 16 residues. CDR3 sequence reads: CASSTTGKVEDEKLFF. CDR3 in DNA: TGTGCCAGCAGCACCACCGGGAAGGTAGAGGATGAAAAACTGTTTTTT.

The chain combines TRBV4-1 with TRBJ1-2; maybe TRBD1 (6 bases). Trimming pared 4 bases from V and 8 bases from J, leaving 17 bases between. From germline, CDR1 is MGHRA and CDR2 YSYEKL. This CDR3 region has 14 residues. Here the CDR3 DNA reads TGCGCCAGCAGCCGGACAGTATTAGTGAGGGGCTACACCTTC. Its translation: CASSRTVLVRGYTF.

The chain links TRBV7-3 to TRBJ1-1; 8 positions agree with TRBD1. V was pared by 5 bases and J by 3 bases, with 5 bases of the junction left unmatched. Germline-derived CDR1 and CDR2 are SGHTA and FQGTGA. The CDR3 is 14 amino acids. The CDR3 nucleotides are TGTGCCAGCAGCGCGACAGGGGTTGACACTGAAGCTTTCTTT. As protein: CASSATGVDTEAFF.